The source of this TCR beta chain is a study of breast tumors, draining lymph nodes, adjacent tissues (dated by TCRdb to the mid-2010s). Regarding the research as a whole: Breast cancer patients provided tumor, adjacent nontumor tissue and axillary lymph nodes, and the study compared the TCR beta repertoires across these three sources. In human breast cancer, the study set out to assess how tumor, surrounding tissue and draining lymph node repertoires relate to one another and whether T cells might be exchanged between them.

There are 14 amino acids in the CDR3, from cysteine to phenylalanine inclusive. Kept here is only the CDR3 DNA, which spans 42 bases and is read in frame from base 1. Sequences MNHEY (CDR1) and SMNVEV (CDR2) are obtained from the germline V gene (reference sequence). The paper's findings and limits, for the study overall: Tumor and nontumor tissue repertoires were significantly more similar in luminal-like than in basal-like breast cancer. The data were considered consistent with the idea that most tumor T cells come from the lymph node and then expand in tumor tissue. Rather than being directly demonstrated, the conclusion that tumor T cells originate in lymph nodes was presented as consistent with a hypothesis. Tumors showed preferential V and J gene usage, and their T-cell repertoire diversity fell below that of lymph nodes yet above that of nontumor tissue.

These reads were obtained on an Illumina HiSeq 2000. Multiplex PCR amplification was used to generate the TCR beta chain libraries. High-throughput sequencing was used to analyze the amplified TCR beta chain products. The raw public reads went through TCRdb reprocessing: fastp at Q25, MiXCR clone calling, in-frame beta chains kept. Merged by CDR3 protein, the rows form single entries marked with the most common genes and DNA. The sample has more than 100,000 distinct CDR3 sequences on record, more than 20% of them singletons. Around 2.7% of the sample goes to the ten largest clones. Lymph node samples came from the axillary draining lymph nodes of breast cancer patients. This clonotype has only one observation. There is no known antigen for this receptor. A read error may be the cause here, since a much bigger clone is one base away.

The V gene is TRBV27 and the J gene is TRBJ2-1; TRBD2 is a possible D gene, resting on 6 matching bases. The source is a female donor with breast cancer. Some clones in this sample may be carry-over from other donors' samples. The specimen was axillary lymph node tissue. The nucleotide sequence reads TGTGCCTGCAGTTCCGCGGGGCGTGGGAATGAGCAGTTCTTC. Translated, it reads CACSSAGRGNEQFF.